The T cell receptor (beta chain) under discussion was sequenced for a study of shared clonotypes between healthy human individuals. Regarding this clone: Its antigen is unknown.

The V end was cut by 7 bases, the J end by 3 bases, with 13 bases between. Germline V gene sequence: CDR1 SGHRS, CDR2 YFSETQ. The CDR3 loop spans 13 amino acids. The method was immunoSEQ multiplex PCR; TCRdb's version includes in-frame clones alone and lacks a portion of them. The top ten hold around 2% of the sample, which has hundreds of thousands of clones, 55% to 85% seen once. Caucasian adults residing in Nashville, Tennessee made up all the donors. Study conclusions and caveats: Clonotype sharing among donors was expected to depend on sequencing depth.

This TCR was sampled from a young woman in good health. This sequence joins TRBV5-1 and TRBJ1-2, with D possibly being TRBD1 (5 bases). Sequencing was performed on memory CD4+ T cells sorted from blood. Documented subset: CD45RA-negative fraction. The CDR3 reads CASRSGLDYGYTF. The CDR3 coding sequence is TGCGCCAGCCGTTCGGGGCTTGACTATGGCTACACCTTC.